This T cell receptor (beta chain) came from a study of T-cell memory formation after mild COVID-19. Study background: Among the donors, TCR clusters were largely specific to each donor.

Germline CDR1 SGHVS, CDR2 FNYEAQ. The CDR3 is 16 residues long. Trimming removed 4 bases from V and 7 bases from J; junction bases left unmatched: 12. Study conclusions and caveats: Later expanders leaned CD4+, whereas day 15 to 85 contracting clones were balanced CD4/CD8. Clones which contracted sat mainly in CM and EM if CD4+, and in EMRA if CD8+.

A 5'RACE reaction primed in the constant segment made cDNA libraries of TCR alpha and TCR beta, and these carried sample barcodes and UMIs. TCRdb itself ran the 5' RACE reads through MiXCR, one entry per CDR3 protein. The sample carries 500,000 to 600,000 distinct CDR3 sequences, 18% recorded once. This clonotype was counted at least ten times. The antigen is undetermined. This clonotype originated in an adult woman who had mild COVID-19 (a few samples of this study predate the infection). Cell type and time point are not known. Sequenced input: PBMCs or a T cell subset sorted from them (not recorded which). The chain recombines TRBV7-6 with TRBJ2-3; 9 bases are shared with TRBD2. CDR3 DNA sequence: TGTGCCAGCAGCTCCCCTTTTAGCGGGGGCGAAAATACGCAGTATTTT. This sequence encodes CASSSPFSGGENTQYF.